This T cell receptor beta chain originates from a study of T-cell reconstitution after alpha-beta-depleted transplantation in children. This clonotype showed up just a few times. The authors prepared the TCRbeta library with unique molecular identifiers. TCRdb independently ran MiXCR on the PCR reads; one entry per CDR3 protein. The repertoire holds around 480,000 distinct CDR3 sequences, with 30% to 35% as singletons. Germline lookup yields CDR1 SQVTM and CDR2 ANQGSEA. The CDR3 loop spans 13 amino acids. The V end was cut by 3 bases, the J end by 2 bases, with 10 bases between. The material was PBMCs from the stem cell graft donor, obtained from the stem cell graft. The rearrangement joins TRBV29-1 to TRBJ1-1; D is undetermined. The sequence was obtained from a human donor who donated a stem cell graft to a child with aplastic anemia. This CDR3 reads CSVEAEQNTEAFF. CDR3 nucleotides: TGCAGCGTTGAGGCAGAACAAAACACTGAAGCTTTCTTT.